This entry concerns a single TCR beta chain. The clone's antigen remains unknown. Qualities for individual bases were not recorded, and no much larger clone is one base off. This entry belongs to a study of PD-1 blockade in classical Hodgkin lymphoma (dated by TCRdb to 2019 to 2021). About the study as a whole: Nivolumab dosing was 3 mg/kg intravenously every 2 weeks, continuing until either disease progression or unacceptable toxicity. To define a peripheral blood immune signature of response to PD-1 blockade in classical Hodgkin lymphoma, the study combined TCR beta sequencing with CyTOF.

Genomic DNA was isolated using the Qiagen DNeasy kit from unsorted PBMCs as well as from negatively selected CD4+ and CD8+ fractions. Amplification of TCR beta CDR3 regions was done by immunoSEQ multiplex PCR with primers that anneal to V and J segments. Amplification bias was minimized using a synthetic immune receptor repertoire, and residual bias was removed computationally after sequencing. In the paper's pipeline: Custom Python scripts were used to quantify repertoire diversity as the Shannon entropy index. The unsorted, CD4+ and CD8+ repertoires were each analyzed separately, with the exception of combined analyses, where CD4+ and CD8+ sequences were merged in silico. A clone counted as expanded when the clone's frequency after treatment rose at least 2-fold relative to C1D1, and clones undetected at baseline were given a pseudocount of 0.5. Singleton clones were defined as clones with 0 or 1 copy at C1D1, and non-singleton clones were defined as clones with 2 or more copies. Clones expanded in unsorted samples were annotated as CD4+, CD8+ or unknown by matching protein sequences in sorted samples from the same patient. Wilcoxon tests on paired samples were used to test changes in diversity from C1D1 to C4D1. TCRdb stores this immuneACCESS table with in-frame sequences only. Part of the clones is absent; in the studies checked, under half of the shortfall reflects unresolved V genes, and no reason is known for the rest. V, J and clone size are taken as reported in that table, and D and trimming were inferred from the DNA itself. In all, the sample holds some 96,000 clones, and 80% to 95% of those were seen once. Approximately 2.8% of the sample is held by the ten biggest clonotypes.

Inclusive of the bounding cysteine and phenylalanine, the CDR3 is 15 residues long. The CDR3 DNA has 45 bases and is translated from base 1. The CDR1 and CDR2 encoded by the germline V gene are SGHDN and FVKESK. V and J are truncated by 0 bases and 4 bases respectively, leaving an intervening sequence of 12 bases. Beyond this particular receptor, the publication reports: Baseline TCR diversity was reported to be lower in newly diagnosed patients than in healthy donors and to be lower still in relapsed/refractory patients. Trial patients achieving complete response had baseline diversity similar to newly diagnosed patients, whereas partial responders and progressors had significantly lower diversity. Diversity was lower in patients who began nivolumab less than 1 year after ASCT, so these patients were left out of later analyses to avoid confounding by immune reconstitution. CD4+ but not CD8+ TCR diversity rose significantly by C4D1 (p=0.0027 vs p=0.16), most apparent in complete responders (p=0.02). Only a single clinical trial cohort was studied, and what caused the repertoire differences, possibly disease activity or prior therapy, remained undefined.

The time point label here, explained by the study, means: cycle 1 day 1 (C1D1), immediately before nivolumab initiation. Every trial patient had relapsed after autologous stem cell transplantation, and cohorts A, B and C differed in prior brentuximab vedotin exposure. The trial cohort comprised some 60 patients with relapsed/refractory classical Hodgkin lymphoma whose best overall responses were complete response, partial response or progressive disease. Trial patients were treated with single-agent nivolumab in the multi-cohort phase II CheckMate 205 trial. An independent review committee assessed best overall response by applying the 2007 International Working Group response criteria. PBMCs from the trial were collected at three points: immediately before nivolumab initiation (C1D1), and during therapy at cycle 2 day 1 and cycle 4 day 1. Peripheral blood was collected in 8 mL Vacutainer Cell Preparation Tubes, from which PBMCs were isolated by centrifugation and then cryopreserved.

The sequence was obtained from a human donor with classical Hodgkin lymphoma. Rearrangement joined TRBV14 to TRBJ1-2, with the identity of the D gene unclear. The sample consisted of peripheral blood mononuclear cells (PBMCs), taken at baseline. The CDR3 protein is CASSQEDREPYGYTF. In nucleotide form, the sequence is TGTGCCAGCAGCCAAGAGGACCGAGAGCCCTATGGCTACACCTTC.